This TCR beta chain was recovered during a study of identical twins. Study results and caveats: Abundant cord blood beta clonotypes carried fewer insertions; memory repertoires showed none. A partial confounding effect on zero-insertion analyses could come from invariant MAIT and iNKT cells.

A single record per CDR3 protein comes from TCRdb applying MiXCR to the 5' RACE reads. Seen here are some 570,000 distinct CDR3 sequences, more than 20% observed once, and the top ten hold 0.48%. The sample holds a few counts of this clonotype. What it binds is not known. These data were also reused for a study on yellow fever vaccine responses in identical twins.

Sequenced input: CD4+ T cells sorted from blood. The TCR sequence derives from a woman younger than 35 in good health.

The CDR3 nucleotides read TGCAGCCTTTGGAGCCGGGACTCGGTCCATCCGCAGTATTTT. Amino acid sequence: CSLWSRDSVHPQYF. The gene calls are TRBV29-1 and TRBJ2-3, with D perhaps TRBD2 (6 bases). Trimming removed 8 bases at V and 10 bases at J, with 25 bases between. Germline CDR1 reads SQVTM; CDR2 reads ANQGSEA. CDR3 length equals 14 residues.